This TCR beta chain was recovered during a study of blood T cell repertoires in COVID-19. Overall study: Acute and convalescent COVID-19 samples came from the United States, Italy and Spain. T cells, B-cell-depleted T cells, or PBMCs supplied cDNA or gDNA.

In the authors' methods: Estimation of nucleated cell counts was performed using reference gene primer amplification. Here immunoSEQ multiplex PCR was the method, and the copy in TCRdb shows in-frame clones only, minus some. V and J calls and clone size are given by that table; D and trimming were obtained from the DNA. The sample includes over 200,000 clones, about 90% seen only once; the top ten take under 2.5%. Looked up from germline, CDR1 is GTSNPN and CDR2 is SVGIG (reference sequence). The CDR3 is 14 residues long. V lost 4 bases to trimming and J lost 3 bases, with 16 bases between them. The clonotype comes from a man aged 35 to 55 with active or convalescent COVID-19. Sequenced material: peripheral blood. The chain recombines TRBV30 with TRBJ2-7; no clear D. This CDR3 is CAWTPPYLSYEQYF. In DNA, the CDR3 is TGTGCCTGGACCCCCCCCTACCTGAGCTACGAGCAGTACTTC. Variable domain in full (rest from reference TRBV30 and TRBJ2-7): SQTIHQWPATLVQPVGSPLSLECTVEGTSNPNLYWYRQAAGRGLQLLFYSVGIGQISSEVPQNLSASRPQDRQFILSSKKLLLSDSGFYLCAWTPPYLSYEQYFGPGTRLTVT.